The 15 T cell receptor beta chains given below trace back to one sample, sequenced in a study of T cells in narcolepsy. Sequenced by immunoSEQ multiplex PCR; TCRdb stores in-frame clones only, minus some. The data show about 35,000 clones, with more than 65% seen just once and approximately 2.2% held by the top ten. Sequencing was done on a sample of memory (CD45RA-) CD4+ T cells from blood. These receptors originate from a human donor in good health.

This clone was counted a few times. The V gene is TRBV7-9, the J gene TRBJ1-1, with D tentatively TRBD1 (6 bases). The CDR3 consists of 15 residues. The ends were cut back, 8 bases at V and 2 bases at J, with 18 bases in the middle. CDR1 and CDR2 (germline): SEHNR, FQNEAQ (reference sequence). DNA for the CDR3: TGTGCCAGCGGAGAACCCAGGGGAACCAACACTGAAGCTTTCTTT. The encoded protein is CASGEPRGTNTEAFF. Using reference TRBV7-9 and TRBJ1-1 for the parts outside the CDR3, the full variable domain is DTGVSQNPRHKITKRGQNVTFRCDPISEHNRLYWYRQTLGQGPEFLTYFQNEAQLEKSRLLSDRFSAERPKGSFSTLEIQRTEQGDSAMYLCASGEPRGTNTEAFFGQGTRLTVV.

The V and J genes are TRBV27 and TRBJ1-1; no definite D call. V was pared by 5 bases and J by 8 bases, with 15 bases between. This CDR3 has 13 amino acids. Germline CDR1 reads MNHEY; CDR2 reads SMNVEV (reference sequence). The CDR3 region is CASSAAARDEAFF. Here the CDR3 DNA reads TGTGCCAGCAGTGCGGCAGCACGCGACGAAGCTTTCTTT.

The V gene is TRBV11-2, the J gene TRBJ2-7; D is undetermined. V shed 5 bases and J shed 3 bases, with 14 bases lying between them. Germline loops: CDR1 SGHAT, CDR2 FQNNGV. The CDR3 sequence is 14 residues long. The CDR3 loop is CASSPPLGNYEQYF. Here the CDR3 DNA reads TGTGCCAGCAGCCCCCCGTTAGGAAACTACGAGCAGTACTTC.

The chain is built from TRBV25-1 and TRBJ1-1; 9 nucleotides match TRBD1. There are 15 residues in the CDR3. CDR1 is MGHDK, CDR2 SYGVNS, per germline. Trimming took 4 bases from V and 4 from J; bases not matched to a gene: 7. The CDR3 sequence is CASSVDRGLVTEAFF. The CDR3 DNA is TGTGCCAGCAGTGTCGACAGGGGGTTGGTCACTGAAGCTTTCTTT.

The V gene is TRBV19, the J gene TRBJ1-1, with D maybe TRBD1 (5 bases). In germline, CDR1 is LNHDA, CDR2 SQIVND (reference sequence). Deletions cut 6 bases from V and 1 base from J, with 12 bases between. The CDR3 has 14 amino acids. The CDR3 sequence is CASSAIGGNTEAFF. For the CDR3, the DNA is TGTGCCAGTAGCGCCATTGGGGGGAACACTGAAGCTTTCTTT.

CDR3 sequence (DNA): TGTGCCAGCAGCGCACAAACGAACACTGAAGCTTTCTTT. It yields the protein CASSAQTNTEAFF. The chain is built from TRBV9 and TRBJ1-1; D ambiguous. This CDR3 contains 13 residues. The V gene's germline CDR1 is SGDLS and CDR2 YYNGEE. V shed 3 bases and J shed 1 base, with 7 bases lying between them. The full variable domain, rest sourced from reference TRBV9 and TRBJ1-1, is DSGVTQTPKHLITATGQRVTLRCSPRSGDLSVYWYQQSLDQGLQFLIQYYNGEERAKGNILERFSAQQFPDLHSELNLSSLELGDSALYFCASSAQTNTEAFFGQGTRLTVV.

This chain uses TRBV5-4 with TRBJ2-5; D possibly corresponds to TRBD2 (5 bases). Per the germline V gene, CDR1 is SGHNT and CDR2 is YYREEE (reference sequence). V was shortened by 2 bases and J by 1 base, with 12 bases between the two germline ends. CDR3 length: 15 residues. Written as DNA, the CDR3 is TGTGCCAGCAGCTTCGGGGATCCCCCCCAAGAGACCCAGTACTTC. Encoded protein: CASSFGDPPQETQYF.

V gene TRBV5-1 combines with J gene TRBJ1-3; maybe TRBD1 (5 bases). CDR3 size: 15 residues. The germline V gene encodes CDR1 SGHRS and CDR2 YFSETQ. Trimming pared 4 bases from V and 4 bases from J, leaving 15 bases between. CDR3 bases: TGCGCCAGCAGCGATGATAGGGGAGCCGGAAACACCATATATTTT. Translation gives CASSDDRGAGNTIYF.

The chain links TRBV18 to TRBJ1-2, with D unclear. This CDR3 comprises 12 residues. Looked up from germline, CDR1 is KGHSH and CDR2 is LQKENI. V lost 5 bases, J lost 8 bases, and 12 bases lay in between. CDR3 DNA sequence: TGTGCCAGCTCATTGAGGGCTGGGGGCTACACCTTC. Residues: CASSLRAGGYTF.

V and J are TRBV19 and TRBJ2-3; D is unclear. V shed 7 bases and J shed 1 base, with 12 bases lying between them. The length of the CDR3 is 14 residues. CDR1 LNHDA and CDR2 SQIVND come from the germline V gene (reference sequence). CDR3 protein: CASTKPAGTDTQYF. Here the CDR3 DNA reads TGTGCCAGTACGAAGCCCGCTGGCACAGATACGCAGTATTTT.

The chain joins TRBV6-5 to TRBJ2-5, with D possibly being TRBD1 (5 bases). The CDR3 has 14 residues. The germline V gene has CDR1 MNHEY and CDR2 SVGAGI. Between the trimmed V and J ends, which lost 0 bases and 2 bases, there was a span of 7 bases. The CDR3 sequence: CASSYSTAQETQYF. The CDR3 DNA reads TGTGCCAGCAGTTACTCGACAGCTCAAGAGACCCAGTACTTC.

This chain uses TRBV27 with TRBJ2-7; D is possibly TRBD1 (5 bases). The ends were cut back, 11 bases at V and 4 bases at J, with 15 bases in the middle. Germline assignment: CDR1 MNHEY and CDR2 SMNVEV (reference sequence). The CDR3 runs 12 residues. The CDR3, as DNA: TGTGCCGCGCAACCAGGGCCGTACGAGCAGTACTTC. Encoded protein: CAAQPGPYEQYF.

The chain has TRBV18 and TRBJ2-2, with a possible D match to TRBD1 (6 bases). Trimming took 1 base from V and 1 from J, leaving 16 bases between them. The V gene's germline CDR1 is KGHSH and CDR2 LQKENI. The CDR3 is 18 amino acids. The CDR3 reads CASSPLIGQGKNTGELFF. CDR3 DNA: TGTGCCAGCTCACCACTGATTGGGCAGGGGAAGAACACCGGGGAGCTGTTTTTT.

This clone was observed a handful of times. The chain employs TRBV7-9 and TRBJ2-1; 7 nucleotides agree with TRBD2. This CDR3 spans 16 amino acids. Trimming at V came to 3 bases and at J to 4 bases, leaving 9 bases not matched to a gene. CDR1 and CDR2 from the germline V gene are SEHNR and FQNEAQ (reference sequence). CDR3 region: CASSLGSSGAYNEQFF. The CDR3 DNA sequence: TGTGCCAGCAGCTTGGGATCGAGCGGGGCTTACAATGAGCAGTTCTTC. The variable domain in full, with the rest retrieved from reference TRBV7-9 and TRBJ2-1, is DTGVSQNPRHKITKRGQNVTFRCDPISEHNRLYWYRQTLGQGPEFLTYFQNEAQLEKSRLLSDRFSAERPKGSFSTLEIQRTEQGDSAMYLCASSLGSSGAYNEQFFGPGTRLTVL.

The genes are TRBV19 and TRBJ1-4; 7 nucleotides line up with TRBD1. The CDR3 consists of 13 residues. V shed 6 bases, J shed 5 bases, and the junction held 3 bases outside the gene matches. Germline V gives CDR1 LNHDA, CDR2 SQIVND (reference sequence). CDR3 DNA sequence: TGTGCCAGTAGAGACAGGGTGAATGAAAAACTGTTTTTT. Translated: CASRDRVNEKLFF.